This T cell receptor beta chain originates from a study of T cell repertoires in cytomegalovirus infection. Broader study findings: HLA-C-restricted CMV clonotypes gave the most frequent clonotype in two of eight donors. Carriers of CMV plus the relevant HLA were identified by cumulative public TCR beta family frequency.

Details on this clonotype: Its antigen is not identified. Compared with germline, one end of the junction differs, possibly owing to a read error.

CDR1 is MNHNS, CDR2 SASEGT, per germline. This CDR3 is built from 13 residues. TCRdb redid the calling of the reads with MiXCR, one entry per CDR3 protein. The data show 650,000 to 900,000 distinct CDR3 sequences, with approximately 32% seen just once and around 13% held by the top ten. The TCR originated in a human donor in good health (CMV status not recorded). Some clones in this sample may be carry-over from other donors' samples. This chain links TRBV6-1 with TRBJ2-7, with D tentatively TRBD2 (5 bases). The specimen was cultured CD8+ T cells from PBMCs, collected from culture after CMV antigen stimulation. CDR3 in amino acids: CVSSEAAGGEQYF. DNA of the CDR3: TGTGTCAGCAGTGAAGCGGCAGGCGGCGAGCAGTACTTC.